This T cell receptor beta chain comes out of a study of chemoradiotherapy in HPV16-positive cancers. Study background: Candidate HPV-specific T-cell clones and common TCR motifs came from functional assays in a couple of HPV16-positive patients.

This clone is classed as medium-sized. Its matching antigen is unknown. From germline, CDR1 is MRHNA and CDR2 SNTAGT. The V end lost 2 bases, the J end lost 1 base, and 5 bases lay between the germline ends. This CDR3 is 14 amino acids long. Overall study findings and caveats: The functional HPV-specific definition rests on just two HPV16-positive patients.

Data came from immunoSEQ multiplex PCR; TCRdb stores just in-frame clones and leaves some out. This sample has around 17,000 clones, with just under 70% found just once. This material consisted of tumor tissue, taken from a patient who underwent chemoradiotherapy. The TCR sequence derives from a human donor with HPV-associated anogenital cancer. This chain connects TRBV6-4 to TRBJ2-2; possibly TRBD1 for D (5 bases). The CDR3 protein is CASSDRGNTGELFF. Written as DNA, the CDR3 is TGTGCCAGCAGTGACAGGGGGAACACCGGGGAGCTGTTTTTT.